The 24 T cell receptor beta chains listed next were all sequenced from one sample in a study of PD-1 blockade in classical Hodgkin lymphoma (dated by TCRdb to between 2020 and 2021). Taken with the paper, the label for time point translates to: cycle 2 day 1 (C2D1) of nivolumab. Relapse after autologous stem cell transplantation had occurred in all trial patients, and cohorts A, B and C were distinguished by prior brentuximab vedotin exposure. Library generation was performed with the immunoSEQ multiplex PCR assay. This immuneACCESS table, as held by TCRdb, lists in-frame sequences with V and J called but not all clones. Of the missing ones, under half trace to an unresolved V gene in checked studies; the others have no known cause. The sample has fewer than 25,000 clones on record, around 86% of them singletons. In total, the top ten clones hold under 15% of the sample. Here the sequenced sample was peripheral blood mononuclear cells (PBMCs), taken before the second cycle of nivolumab. All receptors come from a human donor with classical Hodgkin lymphoma.

The rearrangement joins TRBV5-1 to TRBJ2-7, with a weak D call TRBD1 (5 bases). There are 14 residues in the CDR3. V dropped 0 bases and J dropped 2 bases, with 9 bases sitting between them. CDR1 and CDR2 (germline): SGHRS, YFSETQ. The chain's CDR3 is CASSLVETAYEQYF. The DNA of the CDR3 is TGCGCCAGCAGCTTGGTAGAGACAGCCTACGAGCAGTACTTC.

This clone was picked up one time. The chain employs TRBV11-2 and TRBJ1-4, with D tentatively TRBD1 (5 bases). Trimming shortened V by 5 bases and J by 1 base, and 14 bases separated the two germline ends. The CDR3 is 16 residues long. Germline CDR1 is SGHAT and CDR2 is FQNNGV. CDR3 region: CASSPGGRGTNEKLFF. The CDR3 DNA reads as TGTGCCAGCAGCCCCGGCGGGAGGGGAACTAATGAAAAACTGTTTTTT. Using reference TRBV11-2 and TRBJ1-4 for the parts outside the CDR3, the full variable domain is EAGVAQSPRYKIIEKRQSVAFWCNPISGHATLYWYQQILGQGPKLLIQFQNNGVVDDSQLPKDRFSAERLKGVDSTLKIQPAKLEDSAVYLCASSPGGRGTNEKLFFGSGTQLSVL.

The chain joins TRBV7-9 to TRBJ2-7, with 9 bases matching TRBD2. In germline, CDR1 is SEHNR, CDR2 FQNEAQ (reference sequence). Unmatched junction bases numbered 8, after V lost 7 bases and J lost 4 bases. The CDR3 has 14 amino acids. In DNA form, the CDR3 reads TGTGCCAGCACCCTAGGTACTAGCGGGTACGAGCAGTACTTC. As protein: CASTLGTSGYEQYF.

The gene calls are TRBV6-5 and TRBJ1-6; the match to TRBD1 covers 7 bases. In germline, CDR1 is MNHEY, CDR2 SVGAGI. This CDR3 spans 16 amino acids. After removal of 2 bases from V and 5 bases from J, the junction contained 6 bases not matched to a gene. CDR3 loop: CASSYTGASDNSPLHF. DNA for the CDR3: TGTGCCAGCAGTTACACAGGGGCTTCGGATAATTCACCCCTCCACTTT.

This clone was detected a few times. This chain links TRBV9 with TRBJ1-4, with 11 positions matching TRBD1. Germline V gives CDR1 SGDLS, CDR2 YYNGEE. This CDR3 contains 14 residues. Trimming removed 4 bases from V and 8 bases from J; junction bases left unmatched: 4. The CDR3 loop is CASSPGQGGEKLFF. The CDR3 nucleotides are TGTGCCAGCAGCCCGGGACAGGGGGGAGAAAAACTGTTTTTT.

V is TRBV25-1 and J is TRBJ1-1, with D maybe TRBD1 (5 bases). Germline V lookup: CDR1 MGHDK, CDR2 SYGVNS. Trimming removed 6 bases at V and 3 bases at J, with 14 bases between. This CDR3 is built from 14 residues. The CDR3 DNA follows: TGTGCCAGCAGCTCCGGGGCCCGCGACACTGAAGCTTTCTTT. Translating gives CASSSGARDTEAFF.

This chain joins TRBV2 and TRBJ1-5; D is perhaps TRBD1 (5 bases). The CDR3 has 15 amino acids. V gave up 7 bases and J gave up 0 bases, with 13 bases separating them. Germline CDR1 reads SNHLY; CDR2 reads FYNNEI. CDR3 loop: CASNVGGDSNQPQHF. Here the CDR3 DNA reads TGTGCCAGCAACGTCGGGGGGGATAGCAATCAGCCCCAGCATTTT.

The rearrangement joins TRBV7-3 to TRBJ2-1, with TRBD1 identical over 9 bases. This CDR3 has 15 residues. Looked up from germline, CDR1 is SGHTA and CDR2 is FQGTGA. With 5 bases clipped from V and 2 bases from J, the junction kept 4 bases outside the gene matches. The CDR3 is CASSLQGAAYNEQFF. CDR3 DNA sequence: TGTGCCAGCAGCCTACAGGGGGCGGCCTACAATGAGCAGTTCTTC.

V and J are TRBV27 and TRBJ1-2, with 9 bases lining up with TRBD1. Trimming took 5 bases from V and 4 from J; bases not matched to a gene: 2. CDR3 size: 13 residues. Germline CDR1 is MNHEY and CDR2 is SMNVEV (reference sequence). The CDR3 is CASSGTGSYGYTF. The CDR3 DNA is TGTGCCAGCAGTGGGACAGGGTCCTATGGCTACACCTTC.

The rearrangement uses TRBV4-1 and TRBJ2-1; 10 bases fit TRBD2. CDR3 length: 15 amino acids. Germline CDR1 reads MGHRA; CDR2 reads YSYEKL. The trim removed 0 bases at V and 16 bases at J, leaving 12 bases unmatched. The CDR3 sequence: CASSQDGERGGFQFF. CDR3 DNA sequence: TGCGCCAGCAGCCAAGATGGTGAGCGGGGGGGCTTTCAATTCTTC.

The chain uses TRBV6-1 and TRBJ2-2, with D possibly being TRBD1 (6 bases). The CDR3 length is 13 residues. Germline V gene lookup returns CDR1 MNHNS and CDR2 SASEGT. V was clipped by 4 bases and J by 5 bases, with 8 bases between them. CDR3 region: CASSGTVTGELFF. The CDR3 nucleotides are TGTGCCAGCAGTGGGACAGTTACCGGGGAGCTGTTTTTT.

The chain uses TRBV7-8 and TRBJ2-3; TRBD2 matches 12 bases. The trim removed 3 bases at V and 4 bases at J, leaving 5 bases unmatched. CDR3 size: 16 residues. Germline CDR1 is SGHVS and CDR2 is FQNEAQ. The CDR3 sequence is CASSFATSGGSDTQYF. The CDR3 DNA reads TGTGCCAGCAGCTTCGCGACTAGCGGGGGTTCAGATACGCAGTATTTT.

The chain couples TRBV19 to TRBJ1-6; the D is unclear. The V end was cut by 6 bases, the J end by 5 bases, with 17 bases between. Germline values: CDR1 LNHDA, CDR2 SQIVND (reference sequence). The CDR3 runs to 16 residues. DNA of the CDR3: TGTGCCAGTAGGCCCACCCCCTCTTCGAATAATTCACCCCTCCACTTT. It yields the protein CASRPTPSSNNSPLHF. Based on the CDR3 plus reference TRBV19 and TRBJ1-6, the full variable domain is DGGITQSPKYLFRKEGQNVTLSCEQNLNHDAMYWYRQDPGQGLRLIYYSQIVNDFQKGDIAEGYSVSREKKESFPLTVTSAQKNPTAFYLCASRPTPSSNNSPLHFGNGTRLTVT.

The rearrangement links TRBV5-4 to TRBJ2-3; possibly TRBD1 for D (5 bases). Trimming left V 1 base short and J 0 bases short, with 6 bases between. This CDR3 comprises 14 residues. Germline values: CDR1 SGHNT, CDR2 YYREEE (reference sequence). The CDR3: CASSLPGSTDTQYF. Written as DNA, the CDR3 is TGTGCCAGCAGCTTGCCAGGGAGCACAGATACGCAGTATTTT.

The V call is TRBV5-1, the J call TRBJ2-5; D is possibly TRBD1 or TRBD2 (6 bases each). The CDR3 consists of 16 residues. Trimming pared 6 bases from V and 5 bases from J, leaving 23 bases between. CDR1 is SGHRS, CDR2 YFSETQ, per germline. The CDR3 DNA reads as TGCGCCAGCATGGCCGGTGGGGGCACAGGAGGGGAGACCCAGTACTTC. Its protein is CASMAGGGTGGETQYF.

This chain uses TRBV6-5 with TRBJ2-5; D is perhaps TRBD2 (6 bases). Germline assignment: CDR1 MNHEY and CDR2 SVGAGI. V lost 7 bases and J lost 5, with 17 bases in between. CDR3 size: 14 residues. CDR3 sequence (DNA): TGTGCCAGCACCTCCCGGGGGAGAAGGGAGACCCAGTACTTC. This gives the protein CASTSRGRRETQYF.

The chain joins TRBV6-5 to TRBJ2-5; the D gene is possibly TRBD2 (6 bases). The length of the CDR3 is 16 residues. V lost 0 bases to trimming and J lost 1 base, with 12 bases between them. The V gene's germline CDR1 is MNHEY and CDR2 SVGAGI. CDR3 bases: TGTGCCAGCAGTTACTCGTACCGGGGACTCCAAGAGACCCAGTACTTC. Translation gives CASSYSYRGLQETQYF.

V usage is TRBV5-1 and J usage is TRBJ2-2, with TRBD1 identical over 7 bases. The V segment lost 6 bases and the J segment 0 bases; nucleotides outside the gene matches: 5. The V gene's germline CDR1 is SGHRS and CDR2 YFSETQ. The CDR3 runs 15 residues. The CDR3 DNA reads as TGCGCCAGCACCCCCGGGACAGCGAACACCGGGGAGCTGTTTTTT. Translation: CASTPGTANTGELFF.

The chain joins TRBV5-1 to TRBJ1-2, with 12 bases aligning to TRBD1. This CDR3 comprises 16 residues. Germline assignment: CDR1 SGHRS and CDR2 YFSETQ. J gave up 2 bases and V 2 bases, and 4 bases lay outside the gene matches. The CDR3 DNA sequence: TGCGCCAGCAGCTTCCCGGGACAGGGGGCAAACTATGGCTACACCTTC. Its protein is CASSFPGQGANYGYTF.

This sequence joins TRBV25-1 and TRBJ1-6, with a weak D call TRBD1 (5 bases). This CDR3 region has 15 residues. The V gene lost 4 bases and the J gene lost 8 bases, with 15 bases spanning the gap. The germline CDR1 and CDR2 sequences are MGHDK and SYGVNS. The CDR3 nucleotides read TGTGCCAGCAGTGTCGCGGACGGGGGTTATTCACCCCTCCACTTT. Amino acid sequence: CASSVADGGYSPLHF.

The V and J genes are TRBV5-4 and TRBJ2-7; 12 positions agree with TRBD1. The J segment lost 4 bases and the V segment lost 5 bases, leaving 10 bases of the junction unmatched. The CDR3 is 16 amino acids. Germline assignment: CDR1 SGHNT and CDR2 YYREEE (reference sequence). The CDR3 here is CASSPVVGQGAYEQYF. Written as DNA, the CDR3 is TGTGCCAGCAGTCCTGTGGTGGGACAGGGGGCTTACGAGCAGTACTTC.

This clone came up once. The chain joins TRBV11-1 to TRBJ2-2; TRBD1 agrees at 8 bases. Germline V gene lookup returns CDR1 SGHAT and CDR2 FQDESV (reference sequence). CDR3 size: 14 residues. V shed 6 bases and J 7 bases; nucleotides not matched to a gene: 7. CDR3 nucleotides: TGTGCCAGCAGACAGACAGGGGTAAACGGGGAGCTGTTTTTT. It is translated as CASRQTGVNGELFF.

CDR3: CASSLAMEDTLHF. DNA of the CDR3: TGCGCCAGCAGCTTGGCCATGGAGGACACCCTCCACTTT. The rearrangement joins TRBV5-1 to TRBJ1-6, with a tentative D call TRBD1 (5 bases). Germline V gene data show CDR1 as SGHRS and CDR2 as YFSETQ. This CDR3 is 13 amino acids long. Trimming pared 0 bases from V and 14 bases from J, leaving 12 bases between. The variable domain in full, with the rest retrieved from reference TRBV5-1 and TRBJ1-6, is KAGVTQTPRYLIKTRGQQVTLSCSPISGHRSVSWYQQTPGQGLQFLFEYFSETQRNKGNFPGRFSGRQFSNSRSEMNVSTLELGDSALYLCASSLAMEDTLHFGNGTRLTVT.

This clone was observed a single time. The rearrangement links TRBV6-6 to TRBJ2-1, with TRBD1 as a possible D gene (5 bases). The CDR3 runs 13 residues. Germline V gene sequence: CDR1 MNHNY, CDR2 SVGAGI (reference sequence). The V gene lost 3 bases and the J gene lost 8 bases, with 11 bases spanning the gap. DNA of the CDR3: TGTGCCAGCAGTTATTTCAGGGCGGATGAGCAGTTCTTC. It specifies CASSYFRADEQFF.